This T cell receptor (beta chain) was obtained from a study of T-cell reconstitution after alpha-beta-depleted transplantation in children. CDR1 LNHNV and CDR2 YYDKDF come from the germline V gene (reference sequence). The CDR3 extends over 19 amino acids. Deletions cut 1 base from V and 6 bases from J, with 25 bases between. The sample holds a few counts of this clonotype. Unique molecular identifiers featured in how the TCRbeta library was prepared. From the PCR reads, TCRdb called clonotypes with MiXCR, one entry per CDR3 protein. Among roughly 400,000 distinct CDR3 sequences, approximately 20% were seen once, and the ten largest hold less than 4.5%.

This sequence joins TRBV15 and TRBJ2-1, with D perhaps assigned TRBD1 or TRBD2 (8 bases each). The sequence derives from a human donor who donated a stem cell graft to a child with acute myeloid leukemia. The source material was PBMCs from the stem cell graft donor, sampled from the stem cell graft. CDR3 sequence reads: CATSRGTGTLGRAVNEQFF. In DNA form, the CDR3 reads TGTGCCACCAGCAGAGGGACAGGGACCCTCGGGAGGGCCGTCAATGAGCAGTTCTTC. Using reference TRBV15 and TRBJ2-1 for the parts outside the CDR3, the full variable domain is DAMVIQNPRYQVTQFGKPVTLSCSQTLNHNVMYWYQQKSSQAPKLLFHYYDKDFNNEADTPDNFQSRRPNTSFCFLDIRSPGLGDTAMYLCATSRGTGTLGRAVNEQFFGPGTRLTVL.